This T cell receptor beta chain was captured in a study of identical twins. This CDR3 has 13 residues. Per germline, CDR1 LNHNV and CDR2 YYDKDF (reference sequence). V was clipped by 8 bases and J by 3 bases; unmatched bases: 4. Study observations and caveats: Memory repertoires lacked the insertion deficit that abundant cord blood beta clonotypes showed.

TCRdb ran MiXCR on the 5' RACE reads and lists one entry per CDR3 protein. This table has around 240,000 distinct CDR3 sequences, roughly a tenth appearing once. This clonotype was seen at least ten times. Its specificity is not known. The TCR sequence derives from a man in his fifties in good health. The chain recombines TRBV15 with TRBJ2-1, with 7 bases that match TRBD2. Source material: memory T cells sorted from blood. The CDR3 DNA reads TGTGCCACCGGAGCGGGATTCTACAATGAGCAGTTCTTC. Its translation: CATGAGFYNEQFF. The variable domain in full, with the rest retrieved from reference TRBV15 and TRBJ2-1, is DAMVIQNPRYQVTQFGKPVTLSCSQTLNHNVMYWYQQKSSQAPKLLFHYYDKDFNNEADTPDNFQSRRPNTSFCFLDIRSPGLGDTAMYLCATGAGFYNEQFFGPGTRLTVL.